This TCR beta chain was profiled in a study of shared clonotypes between healthy human individuals. The CDR3 has 14 residues. The V gene end was trimmed by 3 bases and the J gene end by 3 bases; junction bases not matched to a gene: 4. Germline CDR1 and CDR2: KGHSH and LQKENI. For each subset, genomic DNA was distributed in equal portions over several immunoSEQ plates. Each PCR replicate from the sorted subsets contained about 200 ng DNA, which is about 31,000 T cell genomes. Original processing notes: There were no quality scores in the junction-only immunoSEQ sequences, so filtering differed. TCRdb keeps only in-frame clones here, not all; method: immunoSEQ multiplex PCR. V, J and clone size were drawn from that table, and D and trimming were deduced from the DNA. Here the sample spans 950,000 to 1,100,000 clones, 65% to 75% being singletons. Study-level results: The rarefaction results pointed to incomplete sorted-subset sequencing despite large depth.

In the case of this clone: What it binds is not known.

The sequence was collected from a man aged 18 to 29 in good health. The sample comprised memory CD4+ T cells sorted from blood. The sample's subset: CD45RA-negative fraction. V and J are TRBV18 and TRBJ1-1; 7 bases match TRBD1. CDR3: CASSPTGKDTEAFF. The CDR3 DNA sequence: TGTGCCAGCTCACCGACAGGGAAGGACACTGAAGCTTTCTTT.